Shown below are 27 T cell receptor beta chains from a single sample sequenced in a study of blood T cell repertoires in COVID-19. Sequenced by immunoSEQ multiplex PCR; TCRdb stores in-frame clones only, minus some. The sample includes some 150,000 clones, about 86% of them seen just once. Sequenced sample: peripheral blood. These receptor sequences come from a woman in her sixties with acute or convalescent COVID-19.

J is TRBJ1-4 and V is TRBV2, with D perhaps matching TRBD1 (6 bases). There are 14 residues in the CDR3. Trimming took 2 bases from V and 8 from J, leaving 12 bases between them. Germline lookup yields CDR1 SNHLY and CDR2 FYNNEI. CDR3 residues: CASSETGGPEKLFF. The CDR3 DNA sequence: TGTGCCAGCAGTGAAACGGGGGGCCCCGAAAAACTGTTTTTT.

The chain is built from TRBV14 and TRBJ2-1; a possible D gene is TRBD1 (5 bases). In germline, CDR1 is SGHDN, CDR2 FVKESK. This CDR3 has 14 amino acids. V lost 8 bases, J lost 0 bases, and 11 bases lay in between. CDR3 in amino acids: CASGAVSSYNEQFF. As DNA, the CDR3 is TGTGCCAGCGGGGCGGTCAGCTCCTACAATGAGCAGTTCTTC.

The chain recombines TRBV5-6 with TRBJ1-3; no reliable D call. With 9 bases removed from V and 0 bases from J, the gap between germline ends came to 16 bases. CDR3 length: 15 amino acids. Germline V CDR1 and CDR2: SGHDT, YYEEEE. The CDR3: CATYSYPSSGNTIYF. The CDR3 nucleotides are TGTGCCACTTACAGCTACCCGAGCTCTGGAAACACCATATATTTT. The entire variable domain, with the rest obtained from reference TRBV5-6 and TRBJ1-3, is as follows: DAGVTQSPTHLIKTRGQQVTLRCSPKSGHDTVSWYQQALGQGPQFIFQYYEEEERQRGNFPDRFSGHQFPNYSSELNVNALLLGDSALYLCATYSYPSSGNTIYFGEGSWLTVV.

This chain links TRBV6-1 with TRBJ1-2; 7 positions agree with TRBD1. In germline, CDR1 is MNHNS, CDR2 SASEGT. There are 16 residues in the CDR3. Trimming removed 3 bases from V and 1 base from J; junction bases left unmatched: 8. CDR3 loop: CASSERGQLNNYGYTF. The CDR3 DNA is TGTGCCAGCAGTGAGAGGGGACAGCTTAATAACTATGGCTACACCTTC.

CDR3 DNA: TGTGCCGCGGAAGGAGGGGACTATGGCTACACCTTC. As protein: CAAEGGDYGYTF. This chain links TRBV28 with TRBJ1-2, with D possibly being TRBD1 (5 bases). Between the trimmed V and J ends, which lost 11 bases and 3 bases, there was a span of 13 bases. The CDR3 sequence is 12 residues long. CDR1 MDHEN and CDR2 SYDVKM come from the germline V gene.

V and J are TRBV4-3 and TRBJ2-5; no definite D call. From germline, CDR1 is LGHNA and CDR2 YSLEER. V was shortened by 0 bases and J by 5 bases, with 10 bases between the two germline ends. There are 14 residues in the CDR3. CDR3 sequence reads: CASSQDTYGETQYF. CDR3 nucleotides: TGCGCCAGCAGCCAAGATACTTACGGGGAGACCCAGTACTTC.

The chain employs TRBV6-6 and TRBJ2-1; a weak D match, TRBD2 (5 bases). The V end was cut by 8 bases, the J end by 2 bases, with 10 bases between. CDR3 length: 13 residues. Per germline, CDR1 MNHNY and CDR2 SVGAGI (reference sequence). The CDR3 DNA reads TGTGCCAGCGAAGCGGTGGCCTACAATGAGCAGTTCTTC. Translating gives CASEAVAYNEQFF.

V gene TRBV7-2 combines with J gene TRBJ1-2; 7 positions agree with TRBD1. The length of the CDR3 is 13 residues. V shed 5 bases, J shed 4 bases, and the junction held 4 bases outside the gene matches. Germline CDR1 SGHTA, CDR2 FQGNSA. The CDR3 protein is CASSPGQIYGYTF. The CDR3 bases are TGTGCCAGCAGCCCGGGACAGATCTATGGCTACACCTTC. The entire variable domain, with the rest obtained from reference TRBV7-2 and TRBJ1-2, is as follows: GAGVSQSPSNKVTEKGKDVELRCDPISGHTALYWYRQSLGQGLEFLIYFQGNSAPDKSGLPSDRFSAERTGGSVSTLTIQRTQQEDSAVYLCASSPGQIYGYTFGSGTRLTVV.

The V and J genes are TRBV24-1 and TRBJ1-2, with TRBD1 identical over 7 bases. CDR1 and CDR2 (germline): KGHDR, SFDVKD. Unmatched junction bases numbered 9, after V lost 2 bases and J lost 7 bases. The CDR3 loop spans 15 amino acids. The CDR3 protein is CATSDSTGRLTGYTF. The CDR3 nucleotides are TGTGCCACCAGTGATTCGACAGGGAGGCTGACTGGCTACACCTTC.

This clone was observed a few times. One end of the junction fails to match germline, which may point to a read error. The chain carries TRBV5-1 and TRBJ1-1; possibly TRBD1 for D (6 bases). The CDR3 runs 15 residues. Germline CDR1 and CDR2: SGHRS and YFSETQ. The CDR3 reads CASSLGGREGTEAFF. The DNA of the CDR3 is TGCGCCAGCAGTTTGGGGGGCAGGGAGGGCACTGAAGCTTTCTTT.

The chain joins TRBV4-3 to TRBJ2-2, with 11 bases aligning to TRBD2. Germline V gives CDR1 LGHNA, CDR2 YSLEER. V lost 4 bases and J lost 3; bases outside the gene matches: 4. This CDR3 has 16 amino acids. CDR3 loop: CASSRSSGGHTGELFF. DNA of the CDR3: TGCGCCAGCAGCCGATCTAGCGGGGGGCACACCGGGGAGCTGTTTTTT.

Note on this clone: Other DNA sequences in this specimen translate into the identical CDR3. This chain links TRBV4-3 with TRBJ1-3; no definite D call. CDR3 length: 14 residues. Germline lookup yields CDR1 LGHNA and CDR2 YSLEER. The V gene lost 1 base and the J gene lost 4 bases, with 8 bases spanning the gap. The CDR3 region is CASSQGASGNTIYF. The CDR3 region has the DNA TGCGCCAGCAGCCAAGGTGCGTCGGGAAACACCATATATTTT.

The genes are TRBV10-3 and TRBJ1-6; unclear D gene. Germline assignment: CDR1 ENHRY and CDR2 SYGVKD. Trimming pared 1 base from V and 5 bases from J, leaving 6 bases between. The CDR3 spans 14 residues. The DNA for the CDR3 is TGTGCCATCAGTGAGTTCACAGATAATTCACCCCTCCACTTT. Encoded protein: CAISEFTDNSPLHF.

The chain recombines TRBV5-4 with TRBJ1-6; D gene unclear. The CDR3 runs to 14 residues. The ends were cut back, 1 base at V and 5 bases at J, with 7 bases in the middle. In germline, CDR1 is SGHNT, CDR2 YYREEE (reference sequence). The CDR3 coding sequence is TGTGCCAGCAGCTTGACACAGCATAATTCACCCCTCCACTTT. Protein product: CASSLTQHNSPLHF.

This clone was observed a handful of times. This sequence joins TRBV4-1 and TRBJ1-2, with no clear D. Trimming stripped 0 bases from V and 5 bases from J, with 7 bases between. CDR3 length: 13 amino acids. The V gene's germline CDR1 is MGHRA and CDR2 YSYEKL. CDR3 nucleotides: TGCGCCAGCAGCCAAGATAGCTATTATGGCTACACCTTC. Protein product: CASSQDSYYGYTF.

The chain recombines TRBV6-4 with TRBJ1-3; D remains ambiguous. This CDR3 region has 17 residues. Trimming removed 6 bases at V and 0 bases at J, with 18 bases between. Germline-derived CDR1 and CDR2 are MRHNA and SNTAGT. The CDR3 reads CASSLPLGSSSGNTIYF. The DNA for the CDR3 is TGTGCCAGCAGCCTACCCCTCGGATCTAGCTCTGGAAACACCATATATTTT.

This rearrangement joins TRBV7-2 to TRBJ1-6; 7 bases match TRBD1. This CDR3 contains 14 residues. Germline CDR1 reads SGHTA; CDR2 reads FQGNSA. The V segment lost 7 bases and the J segment 8 bases; nucleotides outside the gene matches: 8. DNA for the CDR3: TGTGCCAGCATCTCAAGGACAGGCCATTCACCCCTCCACTTT. Translated: CASISRTGHSPLHF.

V gene TRBV19 combines with J gene TRBJ1-3; 8 bases fit TRBD1. CDR1 LNHDA and CDR2 SQIVND come from the germline V gene (reference sequence). This CDR3 has 12 amino acids. The V and J ends lost 11 bases and 3 bases, in that order; junction bases with no gene match: 3. DNA for the CDR3: TGTGCCTCCGGGACAGGTGGAAACACCATATATTTT. Translation: CASGTGGNTIYF.

This clone was counted between two and nine times. This sequence joins TRBV28 and TRBJ2-7, with a weak D call TRBD1 (6 bases). Trimming removed 5 bases from V and 0 bases from J, with 26 bases in between. The CDR3 covers 19 residues. The V gene's germline CDR1 is MDHEN and CDR2 SYDVKM. This CDR3 is CASSSPYIRQAPHSYEQYF. The CDR3 DNA sequence: TGTGCCAGCAGTAGCCCATACATCCGACAGGCCCCCCACTCCTACGAGCAGTACTTC.

The V gene is TRBV7-2, the J gene TRBJ1-5; no clear D. Germline loops: CDR1 SGHTA, CDR2 FQGNSA. Trimming cost V 1 base and J 1 base, with 8 bases left between them. CDR3 size: 15 residues. CDR3 nucleotide sequence: TGTGCCAGCAGCTTAGGCGTATCAAGCAATCAGCCCCAGCATTTT. Translated: CASSLGVSSNQPQHF. Looking up the rest from reference TRBV7-2 and TRBJ1-5 gives the full variable domain: GAGVSQSPSNKVTEKGKDVELRCDPISGHTALYWYRQSLGQGLEFLIYFQGNSAPDKSGLPSDRFSAERTGGSVSTLTIQRTQQEDSAVYLCASSLGVSSNQPQHFGDGTRLSIL.

V is TRBV7-6 and J is TRBJ2-2; 9 nucleotides line up with TRBD1. The CDR3 runs 16 residues. The J segment lost 5 bases and the V segment lost 1 base, leaving 5 bases of the junction unmatched. Germline loops: CDR1 SGHVS, CDR2 FNYEAQ. In nucleotides, the CDR3 is TGTGCCAGCAGCTTAGTCTCCGACAGGGGGACCGGGGAGCTGTTTTTT. Its translation: CASSLVSDRGTGELFF.

In regard to this clone: The identical CDR3 is also encoded by other nucleotide sequences in the sample. The gene calls are TRBV30 and TRBJ2-1, with 11 bases fitting TRBD2. CDR3 length: 14 amino acids. The J segment lost 3 bases and the V segment lost 5 bases, leaving 3 bases of the junction unmatched. Germline V gene lookup returns CDR1 GTSNPN and CDR2 SVGIG (reference sequence). The CDR3 reads CAWGGTSGYNEQFF. The DNA of the CDR3 is TGTGCCTGGGGCGGGACTAGCGGCTACAATGAGCAGTTCTTC.

This chain joins TRBV5-3 and TRBJ2-3, with 10 bases aligning to TRBD2. TRBV5-3 has ORF status, its function being uncertain. There are 17 residues in the CDR3. Trimming took 4 bases from V and 2 from J; bases not matched to a gene: 10. For the CDR3, the DNA is TGTGCCAGAAGCCCAGCTAGCGGGGGCATCTACACAGATACGCAGTATTTT. Encoded protein: CARSPASGGIYTDTQYF.

This chain uses TRBV19 with TRBJ1-2, with 7 bases matching TRBD1. Trimming took 5 bases from V and 4 from J; bases not matched to a gene: 4. Germline V gene lookup returns CDR1 LNHDA and CDR2 SQIVND (reference sequence). The CDR3 runs to 13 residues. CDR3 sequence reads: CASSPGGVYGYTF. The DNA of the CDR3 is TGTGCCAGTAGTCCAGGGGGAGTCTATGGCTACACCTTC.

The chain joins TRBV6-5 to TRBJ1-1, with D possibly TRBD1 on 5 matching bases. CDR3 size: 13 residues. The V and J ends lost 5 bases and 6 bases respectively, with 13 bases between them. In germline, CDR1 is MNHEY, CDR2 SVGAGI. The CDR3 DNA follows: TGTGCCAGCAGTCCCCGGGGGGGATCTGAAGCTTTCTTT. It specifies CASSPRGGSEAFF.

This sequence joins TRBV27 and TRBJ1-1; D unresolved. Germline lookup yields CDR1 MNHEY and CDR2 SMNVEV (reference sequence). V was pared by 3 bases and J by 5 bases, with 16 bases between. This CDR3 region has 15 residues. CDR3 loop: CASSFDPSRMTEAFF. CDR3 bases: TGTGCCAGCAGTTTCGATCCCAGCAGGATGACTGAAGCTTTCTTT.

The genes are TRBV6-5 and TRBJ1-2, with D possibly TRBD1 on 5 matching bases. CDR1 is MNHEY and CDR2 is SVGAGI in the germline V gene. Deletions cut 6 bases from V and 4 bases from J, with 18 bases between. The CDR3 length is 15 residues. The CDR3 here is CASSTIGGNFYGYTF. The CDR3 DNA reads TGTGCCAGCAGCACCATTGGGGGGAACTTCTATGGCTACACCTTC.